This T cell receptor (beta chain) was captured in a study of beta chain features in type 1 diabetes. Concerning this clone: Antigen specificity is unknown.

Findings of the study overall: TCRB repertoires of naive, central memory and Treg cells appeared more similar among patients than among healthy donors. A definitive answer on HLA type influencing TCRB rearrangement was not reached here.

Expressed TCRB transcripts were sequenced after all isolated RNA was converted to cDNA. Using immunoSEQ multiplex PCR, the repertoire was profiled, and TCRdb retains in-frame clones only, with some absent. In the table there are 810,000 or so clones, roughly 17% of which are singletons. One heparinised blood draw, averaging about 100 mL, came from each donor. Staining for CD45RO/CCR7/CD25/CD127/CD95/CD27 allowed sorting of CD4+ naive, central memory, regulatory and stem cell-like memory cells. Sequenced material: naive CD4+ T cells from blood. This TCR derives from a woman aged 18-30 years in good health.

The CDR3 loop reads CSATTGFGYTF. The CDR3 DNA sequence: TGCAGTGCGACAACAGGGTTCGGCTACACCTTC. The chain uses TRBV20-1 and TRBJ1-2, with a possible D match to TRBD1 (6 bases). CDR3 length: 11 residues. With 6 bases removed from V and 8 bases from J, the gap between germline ends came to 13 bases. Germline V lookup: CDR1 DFQATT, CDR2 SNEGSKA (reference sequence).